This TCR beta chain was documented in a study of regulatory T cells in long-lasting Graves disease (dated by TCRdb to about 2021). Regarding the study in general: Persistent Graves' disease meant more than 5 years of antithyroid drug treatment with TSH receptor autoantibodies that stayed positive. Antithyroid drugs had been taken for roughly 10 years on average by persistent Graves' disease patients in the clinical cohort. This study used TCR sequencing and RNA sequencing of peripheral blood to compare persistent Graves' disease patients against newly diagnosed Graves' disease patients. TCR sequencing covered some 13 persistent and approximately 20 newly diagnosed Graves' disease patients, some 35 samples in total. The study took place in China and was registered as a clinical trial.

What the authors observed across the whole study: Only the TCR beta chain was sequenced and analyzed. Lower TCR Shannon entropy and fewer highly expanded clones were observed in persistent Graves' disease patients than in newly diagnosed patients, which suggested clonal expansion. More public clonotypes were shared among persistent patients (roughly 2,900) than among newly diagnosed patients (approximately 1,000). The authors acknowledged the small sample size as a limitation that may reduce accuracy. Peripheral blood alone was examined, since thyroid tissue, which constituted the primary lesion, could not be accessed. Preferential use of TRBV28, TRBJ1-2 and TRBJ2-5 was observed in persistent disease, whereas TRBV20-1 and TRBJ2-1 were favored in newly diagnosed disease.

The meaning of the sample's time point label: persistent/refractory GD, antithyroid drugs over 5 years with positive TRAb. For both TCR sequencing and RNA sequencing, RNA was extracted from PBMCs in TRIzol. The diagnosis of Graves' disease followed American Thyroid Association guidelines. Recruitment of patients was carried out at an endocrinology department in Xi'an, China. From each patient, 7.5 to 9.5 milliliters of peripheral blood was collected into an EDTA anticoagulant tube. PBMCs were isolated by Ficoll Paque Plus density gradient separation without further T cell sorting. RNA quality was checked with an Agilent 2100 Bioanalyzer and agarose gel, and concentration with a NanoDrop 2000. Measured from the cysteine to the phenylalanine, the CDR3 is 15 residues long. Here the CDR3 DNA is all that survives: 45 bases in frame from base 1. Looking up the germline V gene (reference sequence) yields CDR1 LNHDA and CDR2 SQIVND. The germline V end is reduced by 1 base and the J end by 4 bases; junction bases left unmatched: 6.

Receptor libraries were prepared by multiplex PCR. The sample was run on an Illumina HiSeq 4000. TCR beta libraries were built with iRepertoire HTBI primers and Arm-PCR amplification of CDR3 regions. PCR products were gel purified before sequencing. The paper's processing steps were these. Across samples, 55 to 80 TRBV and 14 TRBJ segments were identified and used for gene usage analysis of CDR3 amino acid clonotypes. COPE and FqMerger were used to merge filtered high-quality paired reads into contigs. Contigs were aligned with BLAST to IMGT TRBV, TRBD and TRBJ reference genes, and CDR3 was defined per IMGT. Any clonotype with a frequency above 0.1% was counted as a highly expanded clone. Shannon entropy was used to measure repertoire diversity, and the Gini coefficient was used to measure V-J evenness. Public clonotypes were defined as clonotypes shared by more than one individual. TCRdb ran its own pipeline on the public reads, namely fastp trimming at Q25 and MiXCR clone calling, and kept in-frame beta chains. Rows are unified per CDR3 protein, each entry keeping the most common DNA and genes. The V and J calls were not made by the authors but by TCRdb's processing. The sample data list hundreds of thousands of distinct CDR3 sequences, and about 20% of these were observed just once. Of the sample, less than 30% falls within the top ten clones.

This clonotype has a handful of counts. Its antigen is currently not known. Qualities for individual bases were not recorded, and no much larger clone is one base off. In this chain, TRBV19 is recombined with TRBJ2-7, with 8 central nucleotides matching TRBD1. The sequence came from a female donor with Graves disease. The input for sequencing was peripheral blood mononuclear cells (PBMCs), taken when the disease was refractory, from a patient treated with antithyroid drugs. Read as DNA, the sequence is TGTGCCAGTAGTATAGCATCCAGGGGGCTATACGAGCAGTACTTC. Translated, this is CASSIASRGLYEQYF. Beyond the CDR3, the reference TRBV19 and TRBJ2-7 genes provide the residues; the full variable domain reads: DGGITQSPKYLFRKEGQNVTLSCEQNLNHDAMYWYRQDPGQGLRLIYYSQIVNDFQKGDIAEGYSVSREKKESFPLTVTSAQKNPTAFYLCASSIASRGLYEQYFGPGTRLTVT.